Below are 26 T cell receptor beta chains sequenced from a single sample in a study of human T cells and chemical hapten exposure. Stated time point: patch test 1, 2 weeks after DPC sensitization. Regarding treatment: therapeutic diphenylcyclopropenone sensitization with weekly scalp DPC. TCRdb analysed the RACE reads with MiXCR anew, one entry per CDR3 protein. The sample holds about 56,000 distinct CDR3 sequences, about a tenth seen once. The specimen was whole blood, collected in connection with sensitization to the hapten diphenylcyclopropenone (DPC). The receptors stem from a woman aged 40 to 50 with alopecia areata. Some clones in this sample may be carry-over from other donors' samples.

This clonotype showed up many times. The V call is TRBV27, the J call TRBJ1-6, with D maybe TRBD1 (5 bases). From germline, CDR1 is MNHEY and CDR2 SMNVEV (reference sequence). The germline V and J ends were trimmed by 3 bases and 5 bases, with 11 bases remaining between them. The CDR3 spans 15 residues. In nucleotides, the CDR3 is TGTGCCAGCAGTTTTGCAGGGAAGAATAATTCACCCCTCCACTTT. This encodes CASSFAGKNNSPLHF.

This chain connects TRBV11-2 to TRBJ2-5; 9 bases agree with TRBD2. V shed 2 bases, J shed 5 bases, and the junction held 6 bases outside the gene matches. The CDR3 consists of 15 residues. Germline loops: CDR1 SGHAT, CDR2 FQNNGV. Here the CDR3 DNA reads TGTGCCAGCAGCTTATTAGGGACTAGCTTCGAGACCCAGTACTTC. Its protein is CASSLLGTSFETQYF.

The J gene is TRBJ2-1, the V gene TRBV5-4; either TRBD1 or TRBD2 may supply D (5 bases each). Trimming took off 0 bases at V and 0 bases at J, with 7 bases between the two ends. CDR1 is SGHNT and CDR2 is YYREEE in the germline V gene (reference sequence). CDR3 length equals 15 residues. Written as DNA, the CDR3 is TGTGCCAGCAGCTTGGGAGGGGCCTCCTACAATGAGCAGTTCTTC. This codes for CASSLGGASYNEQFF.

This clonotype was picked up many times. The V and J genes are TRBV15 and TRBJ2-7; possible D gene TRBD1, 5 bases. V shed 0 bases and J shed 6 bases, with 9 bases lying between them. The V gene's germline CDR1 is LNHNV and CDR2 YYDKDF (reference sequence). The CDR3 loop spans 13 amino acids. For the CDR3, the DNA is TGTGCCACCAGCAGAGATTCAGGGATCGAGCAGTACTTC. Protein product: CATSRDSGIEQYF.

Only one count was recorded for this clonotype. The CDR3 sequence is CASSSVKETQYF. The CDR3 nucleotides are TGTGCCAGCAGCTCAGTAAAAGAGACCCAGTACTTC. The genes are TRBV11-1 and TRBJ2-5; D is ambiguous. The CDR3 sequence is 12 residues long. CDR1 and CDR2 (germline): SGHAT, FQDESV (reference sequence). With 4 bases removed from V and 3 bases from J, the gap between germline ends came to 6 bases.

The sample holds many counts of this clonotype. The gene calls are TRBV19 and TRBJ2-2; a possible D gene is TRBD2 (5 bases). Per the germline V gene, CDR1 is LNHDA and CDR2 is SQIVND (reference sequence). This CDR3 spans 19 amino acids. Deletions cut 4 bases from V and 2 bases from J, with 23 bases between. For the CDR3, the DNA is TGTGCCAGTAGTACCATTCCCTTAGGCAGGACTCTAAACACCGGGGAGCTGTTTTTT. As protein: CASSTIPLGRTLNTGELFF.

The table lists this clonotype with a few counts. This chain connects TRBV9 to TRBJ1-2; the D gene is possibly TRBD1 (6 bases). CDR1 SGDLS and CDR2 YYNGEE come from the germline V gene. V lost 3 bases and J 11 bases, leaving 23 bases between the germline ends. CDR3 length equals 15 residues. CDR3 region: CASSAEDSFLWGYTF. CDR3 nucleotide sequence: TGTGCCAGCAGCGCAGAGGACAGTTTTCTATGGGGGTACACCTTC.

The V and J genes are TRBV5-1 and TRBJ1-6; D uncertain. The CDR3 has 16 residues. The ends were cut back, 1 base at V and 5 bases at J, with 13 bases in the middle. CDR1 is SGHRS and CDR2 is YFSETQ in the germline V gene. CDR3 sequence: CASSLYDTNHNSPLHF. CDR3 coding DNA: TGCGCCAGCAGCTTGTACGATACCAACCATAATTCACCCCTCCACTTT.

This clonotype was counted at least ten times. The chain is built from TRBV27 and TRBJ1-2; D uncertain. The CDR3 length is 13 residues. The V end was cut by 3 bases, the J end by 3 bases, with 8 bases between. The V gene's germline CDR1 is MNHEY and CDR2 SMNVEV (reference sequence). CDR3 coding DNA: TGTGCCAGCAGTTTTTACGTTGACTATGGCTACACCTTC. Protein product: CASSFYVDYGYTF.

This clonotype was detected many times. V is TRBV28 and J is TRBJ2-6; possibly TRBD1 for D (5 bases). CDR3 length equals 15 residues. From germline, CDR1 is MDHEN and CDR2 SYDVKM. Between the trimmed V and J ends, which lost 2 bases and 1 base, there was a span of 6 bases. This chain's CDR3 is CASSLRGSGANVLTF. DNA of the CDR3: TGTGCCAGCAGTTTAAGGGGATCTGGGGCCAACGTCCTGACTTTC.

In its sample, this clonotype was seen many times. The J gene is TRBJ2-5, the V gene TRBV4-3; 11 bases fit TRBD2. Losses at the gene ends were 1 base for V and 2 bases for J; bases not matched to a gene: 3. CDR3 length: 16 amino acids. Germline CDR1 reads LGHNA; CDR2 reads YSLEER. CDR3 nucleotide sequence: TGCGCCAGCAGCCAAGGGGGACTAGCGGTGCAAGAGACCCAGTACTTC. This sequence encodes CASSQGGLAVQETQYF.

The chain combines TRBV20-1 with TRBJ2-7; 8 nucleotides align to TRBD1. From germline, CDR1 is DFQATT and CDR2 SNEGSKA (reference sequence). The CDR3 consists of 14 residues. V shed 5 bases and J 2 bases; nucleotides not matched to a gene: 8. The DNA of the CDR3 is TGCAGTGCTCAATCAGGGGGCCGCACCTACGAGCAGTACTTC. Protein: CSAQSGGRTYEQYF.

This clonotype was seen a few times. This rearrangement joins TRBV12-3 or TRBV12-4 to TRBJ2-1, with D perhaps assigned TRBD1 or TRBD2 (5 bases each). Trimming stripped 4 bases from V and 8 bases from J, with 9 bases between. The CDR3 sequence is 12 residues long. The DNA of the CDR3 is TGTGCCAGCAGTTCCAGAGGGGATGAGCAGTTCTTC. Residues: CASSSRGDEQFF.

The rearrangement joins TRBV4-3 to TRBJ1-6; D is unclear. Between the trimmed V and J ends, which lost 4 bases and 6 bases, there was a span of 13 bases. The CDR3 has 15 amino acids. CDR1 is LGHNA and CDR2 is YSLEER in the germline V gene. This chain's CDR3 is CASSRADYSNSPLHF. The CDR3 DNA is TGCGCCAGCAGCCGGGCAGATTATTCTAATTCACCCCTCCACTTT.

The V gene is TRBV4-2, the J gene TRBJ2-2; the D gene could be TRBD1 or TRBD2 (6 bases each). Germline loops: CDR1 LGHNA, CDR2 YNFKEQ. The CDR3 is made up of 16 amino acids. Deletions cut 4 bases from V and 5 bases from J, with 17 bases between. CDR3 in amino acids: CASSPPGGGRTGELFF. For the CDR3, the DNA is TGTGCCAGCAGCCCGCCGGGTGGGGGGCGTACCGGGGAGCTGTTTTTT.

This clonotype has a count of ten or more. The chain is built from TRBV3-1 and TRBJ2-3, with TRBD2 identical over 14 bases. Losses at the gene ends were 6 bases for V and 0 bases for J; bases not matched to a gene: 26. This CDR3 is 24 amino acids long. CDR1 is LGHDT, CDR2 YNNKEL, per germline (reference sequence). CDR3 in amino acids: CASRRDTPGTGGLAGASSTDTQYF. CDR3 sequence (DNA): TGTGCCAGCAGACGAGACACCCCCGGGACAGGGGGACTAGCGGGGGCCTCTAGCACAGATACGCAGTATTTT.

The genes are TRBV5-1 and TRBJ1-5; D not certain. The CDR3 is 15 residues long. V lost 2 bases, J lost 1 base, and 10 bases lay in between. Germline assignment: CDR1 SGHRS and CDR2 YFSETQ. CDR3 nucleotide sequence: TGCGCCAGCAGCTTTTCGGGGAGGAGCAATCAGCCCCAGCATTTT. As protein: CASSFSGRSNQPQHF.

This clonotype occurred many times. The rearrangement uses TRBV5-5 and TRBJ2-5; 9 nucleotides agree with TRBD1. The CDR3 spans 16 residues. With V trimmed by 4 bases and J by 4 bases, 11 bases remained unmatched. Germline V gene lookup returns CDR1 SGHKS and CDR2 YYEKEE (reference sequence). As DNA, the CDR3 is TGTGCCAGCAGCCAACTACAGGGGGCACGTGTAGAGACCCAGTACTTC. This translates into CASSQLQGARVETQYF.

The table lists this clonotype with many counts. The chain is built from TRBV20-1 and TRBJ2-5, with unresolved D. Germline assignment: CDR1 DFQATT and CDR2 SNEGSKA (reference sequence). Trimming stripped 2 bases from V and 5 bases from J, with 12 bases between. This CDR3 contains 13 residues. The CDR3, as DNA: TGCAGTGCTAGACCCCCAACTGGGGAGACCCAGTACTTC. Its translation is CSARPPTGETQYF.

This clonotype was counted at least ten times. J is TRBJ2-3 and V is TRBV2, with D perhaps TRBD1 (8 bases). Trimming pared 5 bases from V and 4 bases from J, leaving 19 bases between. Per the germline V gene, CDR1 is SNHLY and CDR2 is FYNNEI. The CDR3 sequence is 16 residues long. The CDR3 spells CASSPERTGRADTQYF. CDR3 in DNA: TGTGCCAGCAGTCCGGAGAGGACAGGGAGGGCAGATACGCAGTATTTT.

The table lists this clonotype with many counts. This chain connects TRBV2 to TRBJ1-5; the D is unclear. Between the trimmed V and J ends, which lost 6 bases and 4 bases, there was a span of 10 bases. Germline CDR1 SNHLY, CDR2 FYNNEI. The CDR3 extends over 13 amino acids. CDR3 nucleotides: TGTGCCAGCAGAGGCAGTCCGAATCAGCCCCAGCATTTT. It yields the protein CASRGSPNQPQHF.

There are many counts of this clonotype. CDR3 DNA: TGCAGCGTTGGACAGACCATGAACACTGAAGCTTTCTTT. It translates to CSVGQTMNTEAFF. The rearrangement joins TRBV29-1 to TRBJ1-1; D is possibly TRBD1 (5 bases). V was shortened by 4 bases and J by 0 bases, with 9 bases between the two germline ends. The germline gives CDR1 SQVTM, CDR2 ANQGSEA. This CDR3 is built from 13 residues.

In its sample, this clonotype was seen many times. V usage is TRBV29-1 and J usage is TRBJ1-1; 10 positions agree with TRBD1. Germline-derived CDR1 and CDR2 are SQVTM and ANQGSEA. The CDR3 has 13 residues. V shed 7 bases, J shed 1 base, and the junction held 3 bases outside the gene matches. CDR3 nucleotide sequence: TGCAGCGCTAGGACAGGGGGGAACACTGAAGCTTTCTTT. This sequence encodes CSARTGGNTEAFF.

In this sample, this clonotype turned up many times. V is TRBV12-3 or TRBV12-4 and J is TRBJ1-1, with D possibly matching TRBD1 (5 bases). V was pared by 5 bases and J by 2 bases, with 15 bases between. The CDR3 has 15 amino acids. The CDR3 region has the DNA TGTGCCAGCAGTCTTAGACAGTCCCTTAACACTGAAGCTTTCTTT. This gives the protein CASSLRQSLNTEAFF.

This clonotype was detected many times. This chain joins TRBV20-1 and TRBJ2-7; TRBD2 agrees at 9 bases. Germline V lookup: CDR1 DFQATT, CDR2 SNEGSKA (reference sequence). With 1 base clipped from V and 3 bases from J, the junction kept 10 bases outside the gene matches. This CDR3 contains 16 residues. The CDR3 protein is CSARVPLAGPRYEQYF. CDR3 in DNA: TGCAGTGCTAGAGTCCCCCTAGCGGGGCCTCGCTACGAGCAGTACTTC.

Ten or more counts support this clonotype. The V and J genes are TRBV6-4 and TRBJ2-2, with a possible D match to TRBD1 (5 bases). The germline gives CDR1 MRHNA, CDR2 SNTAGT. This CDR3 contains 14 residues. The V end lost 2 bases, the J end lost 1 base, and 5 bases lay between the germline ends. The DNA of the CDR3 is TGTGCCAGCAGTGACGGACAGAACACCGGGGAGCTGTTTTTT. Amino acid sequence: CASSDGQNTGELFF.